This entry concerns a single T cell receptor (beta chain). Antigen unknown. Via MiXCR, TCRdb re-called the RT-PCR reads, giving one row per CDR3 protein. The data hold under 950,000 distinct CDR3 sequences, with around 20% observed a single time. Germline CDR1 SGHAT, CDR2 FQDESV (reference sequence). Trimming cost V 2 bases and J 8 bases; bases outside gene matches: 14. The CDR3 runs to 18 residues. The data belong to a study of response to subunit inactivated influenza vaccine. General study points: With each seasonal influenza vaccination, the authors suggested, few new T cells are recruited.

The gene calls are TRBV11-1 and TRBJ2-1; 11 nucleotides line up with TRBD2. The sample here was PBMCs from blood, taken roughly 5 days after vaccination. The source of this sequence is a man aged 45-65 years who received an inactivated influenza vaccine. CDR3 sequence reads: CASSLPVRLAGRRHEQFF. The CDR3 DNA sequence: TGTGCCAGCAGCTTACCCGTTCGACTAGCGGGACGAAGGCATGAGCAGTTCTTC.